One T cell receptor beta chain is described in this entry. Its antigen remains undetermined. No per-base quality is available; no much larger clone lies one base away. This entry comes from a study of blood T cell repertoires in COVID-19 (TCRdb year 2020). The study in broad terms: The collaborator samples originated in the United States, Italy and Spain and spanned the acute and convalescent phases of COVID-19. Deeply sampled blood TCRbeta repertoires from subjects exposed to, actively infected with, or recovered from COVID-19 were included in the dataset. A freely available public database, intended as a resource for researchers studying the immune response to SARS-CoV-2, is where the repertoires were released. The prospective study material was composed of cDNA or gDNA derived from T cells, B-cell-depleted T cells, or PBMCs. The sample metadata nearly always contained a de-identified subject ID, COVID-19 status, age in years and sex. Samples came from the ongoing ImmuneRACE study (first 160 participants) plus 1,254 subjects from 6 global collaborators. Where available, HLA class I and class II types were obtained from metadata supplied by the sample provider rather than from assay-based typing. The full study reports these points: How much clinical and demographic metadata was included differed by source and by participant, and the metadata was provided uncurated.

TCRbeta CDR3 regions were amplified from genomic DNA by means of the immunoSEQ Assay, a bias-controlled multiplex PCR. In the original analysis: The number of nucleated cells in each sample was estimated by amplification of reference gene primers within the assay. Sequence reads were collapsed and filtered to measure the absolute abundance of every unique TCRbeta CDR3 rearrangement. For each sample, productive Simpson clonality was calculated as the square root of Simpson's diversity index over productive rearrangements. TCRdb holds this immuneACCESS table with in-frame rearrangements only. Some clones are missing; in checked studies, unresolved V genes explain under half, and the rest has no known cause. D and trimming were read from the DNA, whereas the V and J calls and clone size are those reported in that table. This sample comprises some 240,000 clones, 80% to 90% of them detected only once. The top ten constitute roughly a tenth of the sample.

One collaborating source in Seattle enrolled patients during active infection and followed them longitudinally through the course of disease. The collaborating institutions used their own protocols to collect whole blood in K2EDTA tubes. For TCRbeta analysis, collaborator samples were shipped as frozen whole blood, as isolated PBMCs, or as DNA extracted from either sample type. Including cysteine and phenylalanine, the CDR3 has 13 amino acids. CDR3 DNA is the only sequence kept; it has 39 bases, read in frame from the first base. The germline ends are 13 bases apart after V is trimmed by 6 bases and J by 8 bases. CDR1 LNHDA and CDR2 SQIVND are derived from the germline V gene (reference sequence).

The sequenced material came from peripheral blood. The receptor was derived from a woman in her 70s with COVID-19, enrolled during active disease. The chain links TRBV19 with TRBJ2-2; possibly the D gene is TRBD2, per 6 matching bases. The CDR3: CASRRLDSGELFF. The nucleotide sequence reads as follows: TGTGCCAGTAGGCGACTAGATTCAGGGGAGCTGTTTTTT.